The present entry profiles one TCR beta chain with its context. Its antigen is unknown. No per-base quality is available; no much larger clone lies one base away. The data stem from a study of shared clonotypes between healthy human individuals (dated by TCRdb to 2020 to 2022). Regarding the research as a whole: The cohort included a few men and a couple of women between 18 and 49 years of age. Per donor, three plates each were used for CD4 naive and CD4 memory, two for CD8 naive, and one for CD8 memory. Blood TCR repertoires of about 5 healthy adults were deeply sequenced to estimate repertoire size and the extent of clonotype sharing between individuals. To increase sequencing depth and limit assay-specific biases, different laboratories used diverse techniques to prepare libraries and sequence TCR repertoires. Each donor's leukapheresis produced roughly between about 0.8 and 8.9 billion PBMCs.

CD8 naive samples were CD45RO-negative cells positively selected for CCR7, giving a CD45RA+CCR7+ population that excluded TemRA cells. The donors were healthy, HIV-negative adults with no recently reported acute infections or vaccinations. Every donor was a Caucasian adult residing in Nashville, Tennessee, USA. After blood collection by leukapheresis, PBMCs were isolated using Ficoll-Histopaque density gradient centrifugation and then cryopreserved in the vapor phase of liquid nitrogen. Analytical flow cytometry was used to check the purity and quantity of every magnetically sorted T cell population. From each sorted fraction, genomic DNA was isolated and quantified by UV absorbance on a Nanodrop 2000c. TCR CDR3 regions were amplified from genomic DNA by multiplex PCR using the deep immunoSEQ assay. Genomic DNA extracted from each cell subset was distributed evenly over all wells of several immunoSEQ 96-well plates, and each plate served as one replicate. For sorted subsets, roughly 200 ng genomic DNA, equal to tens of thousands of T cell genomes, was loaded into each replicate PCR. The purified libraries were quantified using a Qubit 3.0 fluorometer, sized with a Bioanalyzer 2100, and then quantified again using the KAPA Library Quantification kit. Every immunoSEQ 96-well plate was sequenced on a dedicated single-read 150-cycle Illumina NextSeq 550 flow cell. Turning to the authors' computational methods: Because the immunoSEQ output held only junctional sequences and lacked quality scores, the filtering could not match the filtering applied to full-length reads. To assign V/J genes and CDR3, sequences were annotated using PyIR, a Python wrapper for IgBLAST v1.9, with IMGT germline references. Reads were filtered out if the reads had weak V/J assignments (E-value above 1e-6), no CDR3, stop codons, out-of-frame junctions, or ambiguous translated residues. V3J clonotypes were defined as sequences sharing the same inferred V gene, J gene, and CDR3 amino acid sequence. The percentage overlap between two repertoires was calculated by dividing the number of shared unique clonotypes by the size of the smaller repertoire. Repertoire richness was assessed with RTK rarefaction, the Chao1 estimator, and Recon v2.1 estimates of unobserved clonotypes. Generation probabilities for all TCRbeta clonotypes obtained by the gDNA method from four donors were computed using OLGA. TCRdb took over this immuneACCESS table, retaining in-frame rearrangements with V and J assigned. Such tables are incomplete; in checked studies, under half of the missing clones stem from an unresolved V gene, and the remainder is unexplained. That table gives V, J and clone size, and the DNA gave D and trimming. The sample table shows a few hundred thousand clones, and 95% to 96% are seen once. Of the sample, approximately 0.1% is held by the ten largest clones.

Relative to germline, V is 2 bases shorter and J is 3 bases shorter, with 11 bases between their ends. Including the terminal cysteine and phenylalanine, the CDR3 comprises 14 residues. The only DNA kept is the CDR3, 42 bases in frame from the first base. For CDR1 and CDR2, the germline V gene lists SGHAT and FQNNGV. Study-wide conclusions, independent of this receptor: About 5% of naive CD4, 3% to 3.5% of naive CD8, approximately 2% of memory CD4, and about 0.4% of memory CD8 clonotypes were shared across several donors. Only blood was sampled, and tissue TCR repertoires likely differ from those in blood. Naive subsets generally had larger estimated clonotype richness than memory subsets did. Compared with non-shared clonotypes, clonotypes shared by all four sorted-subset donors had higher generation probabilities. Incomplete sequencing was indicated by rarefaction of sorted-subset datasets, despite the large sequencing depth. Pairwise subsampling indicated that sequencing depth was expected to affect the degree of clonotype sharing among donors. Because the study included only a small number of donors, the genetic and exposure-history diversity represented was limited.

Recombination joined TRBV11-2 with TRBJ2-7; 6 matching bases give a weak D call of TRBD1. The sequence came from a woman in her twenties or thirties in good health. Sequencing was performed on naive CD8+ T cells sorted from blood. The sample's cell subset or site label, decoded: CD45RA+CCR7+. The nucleotide sequence reads as follows: TGTGCCAGCAGCTTATCAGCAGGGGACTACGAGCAGTACTTC. It translates to CASSLSAGDYEQYF.